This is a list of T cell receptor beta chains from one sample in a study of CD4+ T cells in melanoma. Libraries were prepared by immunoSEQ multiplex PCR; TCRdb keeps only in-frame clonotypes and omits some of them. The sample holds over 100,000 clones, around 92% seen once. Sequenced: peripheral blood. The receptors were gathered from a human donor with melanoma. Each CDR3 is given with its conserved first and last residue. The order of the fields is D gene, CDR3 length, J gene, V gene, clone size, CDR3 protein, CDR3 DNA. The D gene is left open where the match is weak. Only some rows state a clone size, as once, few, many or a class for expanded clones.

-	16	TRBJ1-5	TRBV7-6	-	CASSPEDRYSNQPQHF	TGTGCCAGCAGCCCCGAGGACAGATATAGCAATCAGCCCCAGCATTTT
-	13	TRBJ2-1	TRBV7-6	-	CASSLGAYNEQFF	TGTGCCAGCAGCTTAGGGGCCTACAATGAGCAGTTCTTC
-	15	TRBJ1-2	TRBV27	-	CASSPRTVLSYGYTF	TGTGCCAGCAGTCCCCGGACAGTACTCTCCTATGGCTACACCTTC
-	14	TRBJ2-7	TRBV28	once	CASSFVGHLYEQYF	TGTGCCAGCAGTTTTGTAGGGCACCTCTACGAGCAGTACTTC
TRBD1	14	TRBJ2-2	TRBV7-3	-	CASSSDREAGELFF	TGTGCCAGCAGCTCGGACAGGGAGGCCGGGGAGCTGTTTTTT
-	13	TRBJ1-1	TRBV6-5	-	CASRLSGRSEAFF	TGTGCCAGCAGGCTTTCCGGACGGTCTGAAGCTTTCTTT
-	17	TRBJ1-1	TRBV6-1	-	CASSVPLRGRMNTEAFF	TGTGCCAGCAGTGTCCCTCTCCGCGGACGGATGAACACTGAAGCTTTCTTT
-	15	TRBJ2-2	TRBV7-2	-	CASSPRGTNTGELFF	TGTGCCAGCAGCCCCCGGGGGACGAACACCGGGGAGCTGTTTTTT
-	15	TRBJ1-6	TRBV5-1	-	CASSLQSSYNSPLHF	TGCGCCAGCAGCTTACAGAGCTCCTATAATTCACCCCTCCACTTT
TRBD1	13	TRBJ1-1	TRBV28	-	CASSLWDRAEAFF	TGTGCCAGCAGTTTATGGGACAGGGCTGAAGCTTTCTTT
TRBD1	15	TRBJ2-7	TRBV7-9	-	CASSPGQGAAYEQYF	TGTGCCAGCAGCCCGGGACAGGGGGCGGCCTACGAGCAGTACTTC
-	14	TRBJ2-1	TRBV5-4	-	CASSRDNLSKEQFF	TGTGCCAGCTCCCGGGACAACTTGTCCAAGGAGCAGTTCTTC
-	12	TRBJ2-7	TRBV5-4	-	CASSFFSYEQYF	TGTGCCAGCAGCTTCTTCTCTTACGAGCAGTACTTC
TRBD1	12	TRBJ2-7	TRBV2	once	CASRDRGYEQYF	TGTGCCAGCAGGGACAGGGGCTACGAGCAGTACTTC
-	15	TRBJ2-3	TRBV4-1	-	CASSQVLALTDTQYF	TGCGCCAGCAGCCAAGTACTAGCCCTCACAGATACGCAGTATTTT
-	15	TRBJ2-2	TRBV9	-	CASSGRGQNTGELFF	TGTGCCAGCAGCGGTCGAGGACAGAACACCGGGGAGCTGTTTTTT
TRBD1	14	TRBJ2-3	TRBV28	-	CASTGGPITDTQYF	TGTGCCAGCACAGGGGGCCCAATCACAGATACGCAGTATTTT
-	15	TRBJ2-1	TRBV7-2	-	CASSQEVGTYNEQFF	TGTGCCAGCAGCCAGGAGGTCGGGACCTACAATGAGCAGTTCTTC
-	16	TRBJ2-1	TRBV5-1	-	CASSFFGTRGANEQFF	TGCGCCAGCAGCTTTTTCGGGACAAGAGGGGCCAATGAGCAGTTCTTC
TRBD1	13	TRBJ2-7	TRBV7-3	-	CASATGVLEEQYF	TGTGCCAGCGCGACAGGGGTATTGGAAGAGCAGTACTTC
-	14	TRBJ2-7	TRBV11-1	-	CASSLGLGSREQYF	TGTGCCAGCAGCTTAGGGCTGGGGTCTCGCGAGCAGTACTTC
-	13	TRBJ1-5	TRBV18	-	CASSQEQDQPQHF	TGTGCCAGCTCACAAGAACAGGATCAGCCCCAGCATTTT
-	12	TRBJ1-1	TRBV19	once	CASRTWDTEAFF	TGTGCCAGTAGGACATGGGACACTGAAGCTTTCTTT
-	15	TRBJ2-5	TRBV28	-	CASSPPTTVQETQYF	TGTGCCAGCAGTCCCCCGACTACGGTCCAAGAGACCCAGTACTTC
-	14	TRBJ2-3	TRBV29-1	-	CSVGGDAGADTQYF	TGCAGCGTTGGTGGGGATGCGGGCGCAGATACGCAGTATTTT
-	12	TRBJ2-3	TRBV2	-	CASSVREDTQYF	TGTGCCAGCAGTGTGCGGGAAGATACGCAGTATTTT
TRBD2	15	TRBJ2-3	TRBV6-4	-	CASSGLAGSPDTQYF	TGTGCCAGCAGTGGCCTAGCGGGAAGCCCAGATACGCAGTATTTT
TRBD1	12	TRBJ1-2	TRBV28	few	CASSLDRGGYTF	TGTGCCAGCAGTTTAGACAGGGGTGGCTACACCTTC
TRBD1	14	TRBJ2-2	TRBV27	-	CASSYSGGWGELFF	TGTGCCAGCAGTTATTCAGGGGGTTGGGGGGAGCTGTTTTTT
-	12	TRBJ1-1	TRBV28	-	CASSSRLIEAFF	TGTGCCAGCAGTTCCAGACTGATTGAAGCTTTCTTT
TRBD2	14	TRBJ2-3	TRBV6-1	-	CASRAGGGADTQYF	TGTGCCAGCAGGGCGGGAGGGGGGGCAGATACGCAGTATTTT
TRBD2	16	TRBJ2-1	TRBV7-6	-	CASSFTSGTLANEQFF	TGTGCCAGCAGCTTTACGAGCGGGACCCTGGCCAATGAGCAGTTCTTC
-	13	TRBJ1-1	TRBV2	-	CASRTGVNTEAFF	TGTGCCAGCCGGACCGGCGTGAACACTGAAGCTTTCTTT
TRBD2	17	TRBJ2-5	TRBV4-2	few	CASSQEIASGGRETQYF	TGTGCCAGCAGCCAAGAAATCGCTAGCGGGGGGCGAGAGACCCAGTACTTC
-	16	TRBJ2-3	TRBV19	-	CASSLQDRGHTDTQYF	TGTGCCAGTAGCCTACAGGATCGCGGACACACAGATACGCAGTATTTT
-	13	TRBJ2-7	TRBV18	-	CASSPESSYEQYF	TGTGCCAGCTCACCCGAGAGCTCCTACGAGCAGTACTTC
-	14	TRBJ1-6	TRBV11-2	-	CASSLGGVGSPLHF	TGTGCCAGCAGCTTAGGAGGGGTTGGATCACCCCTCCACTTT
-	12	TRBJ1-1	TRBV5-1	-	CASSLADTEAFF	TGCGCCAGCAGCTTGGCGGACACTGAAGCTTTCTTT
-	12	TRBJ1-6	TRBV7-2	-	CASSFVGSPLHF	TGTGCCAGCAGCTTCGTAGGCTCACCCCTCCACTTT
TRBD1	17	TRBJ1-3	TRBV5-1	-	CASSRDSWRGSGNTIYF	TGCGCCAGCAGCAGGGACAGTTGGAGGGGCTCTGGAAACACCATATATTTT
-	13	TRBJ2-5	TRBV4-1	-	CASSLTRSETQYF	TGCGCCAGCAGCCTAACCCGGTCTGAGACCCAGTACTTC
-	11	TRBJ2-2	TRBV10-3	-	CAIGGTGELFF	TGTGCCATCGGGGGGACCGGGGAGCTGTTTTTT
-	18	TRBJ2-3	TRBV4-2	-	CASSQPLGLGSSADTQYF	TGTGCCAGCAGCCAACCCCTAGGCTTGGGGAGCTCTGCAGATACGCAGTATTTT
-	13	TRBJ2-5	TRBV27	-	CASRAPGIETQYF	TGTGCCAGCCGTGCGCCGGGAATCGAGACCCAGTACTTC
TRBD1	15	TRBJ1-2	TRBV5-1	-	CASSSWTGGLDGYTF	TGCGCCAGCAGCTCCTGGACAGGGGGGCTGGATGGCTACACCTTC
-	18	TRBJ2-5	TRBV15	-	CATSRDLNPGLRKETQYF	TGTGCCACCAGCAGAGATCTTAATCCGGGGTTAAGGAAAGAGACCCAGTACTTC